Each of the 28 T cell receptor beta chains below was sequenced from the same sample in a study of T cell repertoires in aging, cancer and after chemotherapy. Rearranged V-D-J TRB sequences were amplified with a mixed TRB-A/B primer pool. TCRdb itself ran the multiplex PCR reads through MiXCR, one entry per CDR3 protein. The sample contains approximately 2,500 distinct CDR3 sequences, over 20% of which appear only once. The template was genomic DNA from peripheral blood, not RNA. Material: blood. Receptors originate from a human donor with a blood cancer.

This clonotype is judged medium-sized. The J gene is TRBJ2-7, the V gene TRBV6-2 or TRBV6-3; TRBD2 matches at 8 bases. V lost 2 bases, J lost 4 bases, and 7 bases stayed unmatched. The germline V gene encodes CDR1 MNHEY and CDR2 SVGEGT. This CDR3 is 15 amino acids long. The CDR3 here is CASSYGASGPYEQYV. The CDR3 coding sequence is TGTGCCAGCAGTTACGGGGCTAGCGGGCCATACGAGCAGTACGTC.

By its share, this clonotype is medium-sized. CDR3 sequence reads: CASSLNGGRTGANVLTF. The CDR3 coding sequence is TGTGCCAGCAGCTTAAACGGGGGTAGGACTGGGGCCAACGTCCTGACTTTC. The chain joins TRBV7-2 to TRBJ2-6; tentatively, D is TRBD2 (6 bases). Germline V gives CDR1 SGHTA, CDR2 FQGNSA. Trimming removed 2 bases at V and 2 bases at J, with 13 bases between. The CDR3 sequence is 17 residues long. The whole variable domain, remainder taken from reference TRBV7-2 and TRBJ2-6, is GAGVSQSPSNKVTEKGKDVELRCDPISGHTALYWYRQSLGQGLEFLIYFQGNSAPDKSGLPSDRFSAERTGGSVSTLTIQRTQQEDSAVYLCASSLNGGRTGANVLTFGAGSRLTVL.

This clonotype was observed a few times. The V call is TRBV4-1, the J call TRBJ2-7; possible D gene TRBD1, 6 bases. Germline CDR1 MGHRA, CDR2 YSYEKL. The CDR3 is made up of 15 amino acids. Deletions cut 4 bases from V and 3 bases from J, with 16 bases between. DNA for the CDR3: TGCGCCAGCAGCCCAGACTCCGGGACACACTACGAGCAGTACGTC. Residues: CASSPDSGTHYEQYV.

V and J are TRBV10-3 and TRBJ2-7; 8 nucleotides align to TRBD2. The germline CDR1 and CDR2 sequences are ENHRY and SYGVKD. Unmatched junction bases numbered 2, after V lost 7 bases and J lost 0 bases. The CDR3 length is 13 residues. DNA of the CDR3: TGTGCCATCAAGCGGGGGCTCTCCTACGAGCAGTACTTC. Amino acid sequence: CAIKRGLSYEQYF.

For this clonotype: Relative to the germline gene, one junction end is altered; a read error may explain this. The chain has TRBV5-5 and TRBJ1-3; no clear D. The CDR3 runs to 15 residues. Looked up from germline, CDR1 is SGHKS and CDR2 is YYEKEE (reference sequence). The CDR3 here is CASSIERAAGNTIYF. The CDR3 DNA reads TGCGCCAGCAGCATAGAGAGGGCAGCTGGAAACACCATATATTTT.

By sample fraction, this clonotype is medium-sized. The chain carries TRBV18 and TRBJ2-1, with no clear D. Trimming stripped 4 bases from V and 4 bases from J, with 8 bases between. The CDR3 extends over 13 amino acids. CDR1 is KGHSH and CDR2 is LQKENI in the germline V gene. The CDR3 spells CASSRQEYNEQFF. In DNA, the CDR3 is TGTGCCAGCTCACGCCAGGAGTACAATGAGCAGTTCTTC.

For this clonotype: This may be a read error, as it is one base from a much larger clone. V and J are TRBV6-1 and TRBJ2-1, with a possible D match to TRBD1 (5 bases). CDR3 size: 14 residues. The V end was cut by 6 bases, the J end by 3 bases, with 12 bases between. Per germline, CDR1 MNHNS and CDR2 SASEGT. CDR3 sequence (DNA): TGTGCCAGCAGGCCAGGGAAAGGCTACAATGAGCAGTTCTTC. Translating it yields CASRPGKGYNEQFF.

By proportion, this clonotype is medium-sized (0.01 to 0.1%). The V and J genes are TRBV7-6 and TRBJ1-3; D ambiguous. This CDR3 is 15 amino acids long. V was shortened by 1 base and J by 0 bases, with 7 bases between the two germline ends. Germline V gene data show CDR1 as SGHVS and CDR2 as FNYEAQ. The CDR3 nucleotides read TGTGCCAGCAGCTTAGGCGGGAGCTCTGGAAACACCATATATTTT. It specifies CASSLGGSSGNTIYF.

This clonotype was counted between two and nine times. V and J are TRBV4-1 and TRBJ2-1, with 7 nucleotides matching TRBD1. The junction had 5 bases not matched to a gene; V was cut back by 1 base and J by 2 bases. There are 16 residues in the CDR3. Germline lookup yields CDR1 MGHRA and CDR2 YSYEKL. The CDR3 loop reads CASSQVGDRAYNEQFF. The CDR3 DNA follows: TGCGCCAGCAGCCAAGTGGGAGACAGGGCCTACAATGAGCAGTTCTTC.

There are a few counts of this clonotype. The chain combines TRBV5-1 with TRBJ1-2; 10 bases agree with TRBD1. The ends lost 4 bases at V and 8 bases at J; junction bases unmatched: 8. CDR3 length: 14 residues. CDR1 is SGHRS, CDR2 YFSETQ, per germline. The CDR3 sequence is CASSTPGTGVGYTF. The CDR3 nucleotides read TGCGCCAGCAGCACTCCTGGGACAGGGGTAGGCTACACCTTC.

In its sample, this clonotype is medium-sized. This chain joins TRBV6-5 and TRBJ2-7; maybe TRBD2 (7 bases). Trimming left V 6 bases short and J 3 bases short, with 21 bases between. There are 16 residues in the CDR3. Germline values: CDR1 MNHEY, CDR2 SVGAGI. The DNA of the CDR3 is TGTGCCAGCAGCCCCGGGGGCGCGGGGGAGATCTACGAGCAGTACGTC. It is translated as CASSPGGAGEIYEQYV.

The rearrangement uses TRBV14 and TRBJ1-3, with D possibly TRBD1 on 5 matching bases. Germline assignment: CDR1 SGHDN and CDR2 FVKESK. Trimming took off 4 bases at V and 0 bases at J, with 16 bases between the two ends. The CDR3 length is 17 residues. CDR3 DNA sequence: TGTGCCAGCAGCCCGATGGACACCTTTTCCTCTGGAAACACCATATATTTT. This encodes CASSPMDTFSSGNTIYF.

This chain joins TRBV20-1 and TRBJ2-7; the D is unclear. The V end lost 5 bases, the J end lost 6 bases, and 11 bases lay between the germline ends. CDR3 length: 11 amino acids. Germline loops: CDR1 DFQATT, CDR2 SNEGSKA (reference sequence). CDR3 in DNA: TGCAGTGCTGGGAACCCTGGCGAGCAGTACGTC. It yields the protein CSAGNPGEQYV.

This clonotype is labeled as medium-sized. The gene calls are TRBV30 and TRBJ1-2; no definite D call. The CDR3 loop spans 12 amino acids. The germline V and J ends were trimmed by 7 bases and 1 base, with 10 bases remaining between them. The germline gives CDR1 GTSNPN, CDR2 SVGIG (reference sequence). CDR3 protein: CAFRRINYGYTF. Written as DNA, the CDR3 is TGTGCCTTCCGACGGATTAACTATGGCTACACCTTC.

V gene TRBV20-1 combines with J gene TRBJ2-5; tentative D call: TRBD1 (5 bases). Germline CDR1 reads DFQATT; CDR2 reads SNEGSKA (reference sequence). Trimming took off 0 bases at V and 2 bases at J, with 10 bases between the two ends. The CDR3 is made up of 14 amino acids. The CDR3 region has the DNA TGCAGTGCTAGAGATCGAACAGGTCAAGAGACCCAGTACTTC. This codes for CSARDRTGQETQYF.

This clonotype qualifies as medium-sized (0.01 to 0.1%). The V call is TRBV24-1, the J call TRBJ2-5; 9 positions agree with TRBD2. V lost 4 bases and J lost 5; bases outside the gene matches: 13. Germline-derived CDR1 and CDR2 are KGHDR and SFDVKD. The CDR3 runs 17 residues. In DNA form, the CDR3 reads TGTGCCACCAGTGACAGTGTAGCGGGAGCGGTCGGGGAGACCCAGTACTTC. The encoded protein is CATSDSVAGAVGETQYF.

The CDR3, as DNA: TGTGCCAGCAGTTATAGGGACACCGGGGAGCTGTTTTTT. Translated, it gives CASSYRDTGELFF. The gene calls are TRBV6-5 and TRBJ2-2; D is unresolved. Trimming shortened V by 3 bases and J by 3 bases, and 5 bases separated the two germline ends. The CDR3 runs to 13 residues. Germline V gene data show CDR1 as MNHEY and CDR2 as SVGAGI.

By frequency in the sample, this clonotype is medium-sized. The CDR3 is CASSYSTGQGQSNSMNTEAFF. The CDR3 nucleotides read TGTGCCAGCAGTTACTCGACCGGACAGGGACAGTCGAATTCCATGAACACTGAAGCTTTCTTT. The rearrangement links TRBV6-6 to TRBJ1-1, with 8 bases that match TRBD1. V shed 0 bases and J 0 bases; nucleotides not matched to a gene: 18. Germline CDR1 and CDR2: MNHNY and SVGAGI (reference sequence). This CDR3 is built from 21 residues.

By share of the sample, this clonotype is medium-sized. The chain combines TRBV6-6 with TRBJ1-3; D gene uncertain. Germline V gene data show CDR1 as MNHNY and CDR2 as SVGAGI (reference sequence). The CDR3 contains 13 residues. V was trimmed by 10 bases and J by 6 bases, leaving 16 bases between them. The CDR3 sequence is CATTLRALNTIYF. CDR3 sequence (DNA): TGTGCCACCACTCTCCGGGCTTTAAACACCATATATTTT.

This clonotype is categorized as medium-sized (0.01 to 0.1%). J is TRBJ2-5 and V is TRBV7-9; possibly TRBD1 for D (7 bases). V shed 2 bases and J shed 4 bases, with 17 bases lying between them. The CDR3 totals 16 residues. CDR1 is SEHNR, CDR2 FQNEAQ, per germline (reference sequence). CDR3: CASSLMMTQGGETQYF. DNA for the CDR3: TGTGCCAGCAGCTTAATGATGACCCAGGGGGGAGAGACCCAGTACTTC. Combining the CDR3 with reference TRBV7-9 and TRBJ2-5 gives the whole variable domain DTGVSQNPRHKITKRGQNVTFRCDPISEHNRLYWYRQTLGQGPEFLTYFQNEAQLEKSRLLSDRFSAERPKGSFSTLEIQRTEQGDSAMYLCASSLMMTQGGETQYFGPGTRLLVL.

The chain uses TRBV30 and TRBJ2-5; no reliable D call. V was cut by 5 bases and J by 5 bases, with 12 bases left in between. The CDR3 covers 12 residues. Germline V gene lookup returns CDR1 GTSNPN and CDR2 SVGIG (reference sequence). CDR3 in DNA: TGTGCCTGGTCCCAGGACGGGGAGACCCAGTACTTC. Protein product: CAWSQDGETQYF.

The chain is built from TRBV6-6 and TRBJ1-6; D is ambiguous. Germline V CDR1 and CDR2: MNHNY, SVGAGI (reference sequence). Trimming took 5 bases from V and 11 from J, leaving 16 bases between them. The CDR3 is 14 amino acids. The CDR3 loop is CASSDRSSFPPLHF. The CDR3 nucleotides are TGTGCCAGCAGTGATCGGAGCAGTTTCCCACCCCTCCACTTT.

By proportion, this clonotype is medium-sized (0.01 to 0.1%). V is TRBV13 and J is TRBJ2-6; TRBD2 matches 8 bases. CDR3 size: 14 residues. CDR1 and CDR2 (germline): PRHDT, FYEKMQ (reference sequence). V dropped 5 bases and J dropped 7; count of bases not matched to a gene: 4. As DNA, the CDR3 is TGTGCCAGCAGCCGGGGGGGGTTTGCCAACGTCCTGACTTTC. It yields the protein CASSRGGFANVLTF.

This clonotype is medium-sized (0.01 to 0.1%) within its sample. The rearrangement links TRBV30 to TRBJ2-1; D is undetermined. From germline, CDR1 is GTSNPN and CDR2 SVGIG (reference sequence). V dropped 1 base and J dropped 2 bases, with 9 bases sitting between them. This CDR3 spans 14 amino acids. The CDR3 is CAWSGAPTYNEQFF. CDR3 DNA sequence: TGTGCCTGGAGTGGGGCCCCTACCTACAATGAGCAGTTCTTC. Full variable domain (outside the CDR3, taken from reference TRBV30 and TRBJ2-1): SQTIHQWPATLVQPVGSPLSLECTVEGTSNPNLYWYRQAAGRGLQLLFYSVGIGQISSEVPQNLSASRPQDRQFILSSKKLLLSDSGFYLCAWSGAPTYNEQFFGPGTRLTVL.

Concerning this clonotype: It is likely a read error, because the conserved phenylalanine at the end of the CDR3 is missing. The chain carries TRBV6-5 and TRBJ2-5; D remains ambiguous. Trimming took 3 bases from V and 5 from J, leaving 7 bases between them. Germline V gives CDR1 MNHEY, CDR2 SVGAGI. The CDR3 loop spans 12 amino acids. CDR3 region: CASSYTGETQYV. For the CDR3, the DNA is TGTGCCAGCAGTTATACTGGGGAGACCCAGTACGTC.

The chain couples TRBV12-3 or TRBV12-4 to TRBJ2-7; D call uncertain. V lost 5 bases to trimming and J lost 0 bases, with 5 bases between them. The CDR3 has 12 amino acids. As DNA, the CDR3 is TGTGCCAGCAGTCGGAGCTCCTACGAGCAGTACTTC. It encodes CASSRSSYEQYF.

This chain joins TRBV2 and TRBJ1-2; the match to TRBD1 covers 9 bases. CDR1 is SNHLY and CDR2 is FYNNEI in the germline V gene. This CDR3 comprises 15 residues. V lost 6 bases, J lost 0 bases, and 5 bases stayed unmatched. CDR3 region: CASRHRGPSNYGYTF. Here the CDR3 DNA reads TGTGCCAGCAGGCACAGGGGGCCATCTAACTATGGCTACACCTTC.

DNA for the CDR3: TGTGCCAGCGGCAACCAGGACTATGGCTACACCTTC. Amino acid sequence: CASGNQDYGYTF. The chain carries TRBV6-5 and TRBJ1-2; no definite D call. Trimming removed 8 bases from V and 3 bases from J, with 10 bases in between. The germline V gene has CDR1 MNHEY and CDR2 SVGAGI. The CDR3 spans 12 residues.